The clone carrying this TCR beta chain has more than one count but fewer than ten. Amplified TCR beta CDR3 regions came from RNA transcripts. The HTBI primer set was used in a first-round RT-PCR of the TCR CDR3. TCRdb itself ran the multiplex PCR reads through MiXCR, one entry per CDR3 protein. The table shows approximately 570,000 distinct CDR3 sequences, with just under 20% occurring only once. This record belongs to a study of T cells in Graves' hyperthyroidism and ophthalmopathy. Criteria for exclusion of patients were uncontrolled infection, other autoimmune disease, pregnancy or lactation. Germline CDR1 reads MGHRA; CDR2 reads YSYEKL. The V segment lost 1 base and the J segment 0 bases; nucleotides outside the gene matches: 5. The CDR3 contains 17 residues.

Source material: blood. The chain joins TRBV4-1 to TRBJ2-5, with 10 bases lining up with TRBD2. This TCR derives from a man in his forties with Graves' ophthalmopathy. For the CDR3, the DNA is TGCGCCAGCAGCCAAGGAAAACTAGCGGGGTACCAAGAGACCCAGTACTTC. This codes for CASSQGKLAGYQETQYF.